The next 7 T cell receptor beta chains were all read from a single sample in a study of cytomegalovirus exposure and HLA in healthy donors. The PCR used 60 Vbeta and 13 Jbeta primers. Generated by immunoSEQ multiplex PCR, the TCRdb table keeps only in-frame clones and is missing some. The sample contains about 160,000 clones, 75% to 90% of which appear only once. Material: PBMCs. The receptors shown here come from a male donor in good health and CMV-seropositive.

The V call is TRBV11-2, the J call TRBJ2-7; 9 bases align to TRBD2. This CDR3 has 17 residues. The V gene end was trimmed by 1 base and the J gene end by 6 bases; junction bases not matched to a gene: 13. Germline loops: CDR1 SGHAT, CDR2 FQNNGV. The CDR3 protein is CASSLVPQGSGSGEQYF. The CDR3 bases are TGTGCCAGCAGCTTAGTCCCTCAGGGTAGCGGGAGCGGCGAGCAGTACTTC.

This clone has just one count. V usage is TRBV5-6 and J usage is TRBJ1-1, with unresolved D. Trimming removed 3 bases at V and 2 bases at J, with 14 bases between. Per germline, CDR1 SGHDT and CDR2 YYEEEE. The CDR3 loop spans 15 amino acids. CDR3 residues: CASSYWERSNTEAFF. The CDR3 DNA reads as TGTGCCAGCAGCTATTGGGAGAGGAGTAACACTGAAGCTTTCTTT.

The chain is built from TRBV10-3 and TRBJ2-5, with D possibly matching TRBD1 (5 bases). There are 11 residues in the CDR3. Trimming removed 9 bases at V and 2 bases at J, with 7 bases between. Looked up from germline, CDR1 is ENHRY and CDR2 is SYGVKD. CDR3 sequence (DNA): TGTGCCATAAGGGGACAAGAGACCCAGTACTTC. Translated, it gives CAIRGQETQYF.

This chain uses TRBV30 with TRBJ1-5; weak D call: TRBD1 (5 bases). CDR1 and CDR2 from the germline V gene are GTSNPN and SVGIG (reference sequence). With 3 bases removed from V and 6 bases from J, the gap between germline ends came to 12 bases. The CDR3 is made up of 13 amino acids. The CDR3 DNA reads TGTGCCTGGAGGGGGGAGGGAGGTCAGCCCCAGCATTTT. This encodes CAWRGEGGQPQHF.

The chain combines TRBV29-1 with TRBJ1-2, with TRBD1 matching 8 bases. V lost 4 bases, J lost 8 bases, and 6 bases stayed unmatched. Per the germline V gene, CDR1 is SQVTM and CDR2 is ANQGSEA. The CDR3 runs 12 residues. CDR3 bases: TGCAGCGTTGTGGAACAGGGGGGCGGCTACACCTTC. It yields the protein CSVVEQGGGYTF. Together with reference TRBV29-1 and TRBJ1-2, the CDR3 gives the full variable domain: SAVISQKPSRDICQRGTSLTIQCQVDSQVTMMFWYRQQPGQSLTLIATANQGSEATYESGFVIDKFPISRPNLTFSTLTVSNMSPEDSSIYLCSVVEQGGGYTFGSGTRLTVV.

This chain uses TRBV4-1 with TRBJ1-1; TRBD1 is a possible D gene (5 bases). The V end was cut by 4 bases, the J end by 5 bases, with 14 bases between. The CDR3 extends over 14 amino acids. Per the germline V gene, CDR1 is MGHRA and CDR2 is YSYEKL. The CDR3 bases are TGCGCCAGCAGCCCCTGGAGGCGGGGGACTGAAGCTTTCTTT. Translation: CASSPWRRGTEAFF.

This clone was picked up a small number of times. The V and J genes are TRBV2 and TRBJ1-4, with TRBD1 matching over 9 bases. The V segment lost 4 bases and the J segment 0 bases; nucleotides outside the gene matches: 0. CDR3 length equals 15 residues. Per the germline V gene, CDR1 is SNHLY and CDR2 is FYNNEI. The CDR3 coding sequence is TGTGCCAGCAGTGGGACAGGGGCAACTAATGAAAAACTGTTTTTT. Translation gives CASSGTGATNEKLFF.